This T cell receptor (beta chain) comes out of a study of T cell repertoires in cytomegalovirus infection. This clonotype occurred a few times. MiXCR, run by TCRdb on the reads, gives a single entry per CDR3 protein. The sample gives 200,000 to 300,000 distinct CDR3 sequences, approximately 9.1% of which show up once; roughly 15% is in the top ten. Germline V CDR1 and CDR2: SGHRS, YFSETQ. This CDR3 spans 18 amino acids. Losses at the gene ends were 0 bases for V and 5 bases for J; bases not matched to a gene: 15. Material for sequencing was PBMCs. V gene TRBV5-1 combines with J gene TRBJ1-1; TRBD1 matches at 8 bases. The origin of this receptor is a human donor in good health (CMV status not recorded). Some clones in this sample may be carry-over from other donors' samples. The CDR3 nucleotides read TGCGCCAGCAGCTTGGGGCGCATGGACAGGGTTTTGCGTACTGAAGCTTTCTTT. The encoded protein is CASSLGRMDRVLRTEAFF.